A selection of T cell receptor beta chains follows, all from one sample in a study of neurological immune-mediated disorders. Using its own MiXCR run on the 5' RACE reads, TCRdb lists one record per CDR3 protein. The table lists about 90,000 distinct CDR3 sequences, around 13% of them singletons. Sequenced input: PBMCs. Every receptor here comes from a female donor with HTLV-1-associated myelopathy (HAM/TSP). The CDR3 runs from the conserved cysteine through the conserved F or W.

V gene,J gene,CDR3 protein
TRBV7-8,TRBJ2-7,CASSLLAGGLNDQYF
TRBV7-9,TRBJ2-5,CASSLVREETQYF
TRBV12-3/TRBV12-4,TRBJ2-3,CASSLVGGEWDTQYF
TRBV11-3,TRBJ2-3,CASSQGIYPFPDTQYF
TRBV7-3,TRBJ2-1,CASSLRSSGLRNEQFF
TRBV5-1,TRBJ2-2,CASSRTINNGELFF
TRBV6-1,TRBJ2-1,CASSELRDRVSEQFF
TRBV27,TRBJ2-7,CASRDHYEQYF
TRBV7-9,TRBJ2-5,CASSFQGTETQYF
TRBV25-1,TRBJ2-7,CASSEFGTGSNEQYF